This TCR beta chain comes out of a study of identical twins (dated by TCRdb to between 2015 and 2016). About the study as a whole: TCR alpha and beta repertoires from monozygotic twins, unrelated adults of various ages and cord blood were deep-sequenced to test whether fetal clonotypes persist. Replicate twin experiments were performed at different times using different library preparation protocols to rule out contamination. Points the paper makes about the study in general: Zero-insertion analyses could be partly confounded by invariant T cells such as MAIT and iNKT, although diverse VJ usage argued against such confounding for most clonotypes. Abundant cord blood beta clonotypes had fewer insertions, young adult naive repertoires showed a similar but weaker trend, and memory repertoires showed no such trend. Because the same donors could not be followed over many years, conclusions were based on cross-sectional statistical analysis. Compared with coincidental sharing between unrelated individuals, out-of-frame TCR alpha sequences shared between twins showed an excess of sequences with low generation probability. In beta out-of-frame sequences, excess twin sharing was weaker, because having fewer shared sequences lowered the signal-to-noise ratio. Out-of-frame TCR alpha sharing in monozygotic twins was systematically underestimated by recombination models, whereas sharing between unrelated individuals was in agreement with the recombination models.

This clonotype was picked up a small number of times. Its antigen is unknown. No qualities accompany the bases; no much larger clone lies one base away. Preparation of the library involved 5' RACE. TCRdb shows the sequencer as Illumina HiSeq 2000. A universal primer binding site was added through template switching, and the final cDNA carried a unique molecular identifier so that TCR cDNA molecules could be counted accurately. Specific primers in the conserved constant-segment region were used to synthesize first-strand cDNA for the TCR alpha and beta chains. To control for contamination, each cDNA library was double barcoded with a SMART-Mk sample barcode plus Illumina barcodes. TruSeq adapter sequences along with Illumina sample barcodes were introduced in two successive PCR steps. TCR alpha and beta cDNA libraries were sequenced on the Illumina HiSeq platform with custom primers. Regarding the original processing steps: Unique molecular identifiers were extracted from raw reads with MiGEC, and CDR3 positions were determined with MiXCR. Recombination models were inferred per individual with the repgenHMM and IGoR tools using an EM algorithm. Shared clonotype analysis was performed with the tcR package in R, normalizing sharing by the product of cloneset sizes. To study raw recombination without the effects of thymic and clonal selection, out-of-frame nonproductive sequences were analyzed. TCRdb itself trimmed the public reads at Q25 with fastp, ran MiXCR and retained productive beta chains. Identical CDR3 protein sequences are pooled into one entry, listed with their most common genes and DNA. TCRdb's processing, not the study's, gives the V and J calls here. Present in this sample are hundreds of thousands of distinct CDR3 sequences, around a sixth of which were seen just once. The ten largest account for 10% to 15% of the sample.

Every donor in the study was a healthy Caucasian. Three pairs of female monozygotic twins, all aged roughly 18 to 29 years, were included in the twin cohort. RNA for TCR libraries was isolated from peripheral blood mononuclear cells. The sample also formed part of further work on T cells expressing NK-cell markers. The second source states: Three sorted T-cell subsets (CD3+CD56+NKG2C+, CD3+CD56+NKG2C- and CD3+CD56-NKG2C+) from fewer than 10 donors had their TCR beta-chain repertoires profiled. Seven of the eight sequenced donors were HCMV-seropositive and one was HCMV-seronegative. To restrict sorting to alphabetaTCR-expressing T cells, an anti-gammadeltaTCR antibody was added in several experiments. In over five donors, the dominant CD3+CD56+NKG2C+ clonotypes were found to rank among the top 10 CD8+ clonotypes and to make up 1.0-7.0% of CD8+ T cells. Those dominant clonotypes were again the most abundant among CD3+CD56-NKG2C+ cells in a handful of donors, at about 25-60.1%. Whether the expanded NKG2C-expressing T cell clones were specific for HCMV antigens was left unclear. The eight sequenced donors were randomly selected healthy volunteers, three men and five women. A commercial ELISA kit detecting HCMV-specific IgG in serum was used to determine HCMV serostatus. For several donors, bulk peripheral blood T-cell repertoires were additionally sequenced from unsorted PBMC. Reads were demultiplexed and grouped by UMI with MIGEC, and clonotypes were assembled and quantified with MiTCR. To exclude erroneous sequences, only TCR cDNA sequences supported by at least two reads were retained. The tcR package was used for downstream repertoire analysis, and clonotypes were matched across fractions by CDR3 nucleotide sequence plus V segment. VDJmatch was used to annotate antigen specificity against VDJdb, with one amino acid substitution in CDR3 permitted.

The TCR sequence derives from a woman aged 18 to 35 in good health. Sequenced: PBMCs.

The nucleotide sequence is TGTGCCAGCAGTGGGGGGACGGACTATAATTCACCCCTCCACTTT. This is translated as CASSGGTDYNSPLHF. The sequence is built from TRBV6-4 and TRBJ1-6; the D gene is possibly TRBD1, with 5 bases matching. CDR1 and CDR2, looked up from the germline V gene, are MRHNA and SNTAGT. Trimming costs V 4 bases and J 3 bases, and their ends lie 10 bases apart. The CDR3, from cysteine to phenylalanine, totals 15 residues. Only CDR3 DNA is held: 45 bases, read in frame from base 1.